The clone carrying this T cell receptor beta chain showed up just once. Specified time point: time of PML onset. After 16 to 56 months on natalizumab, the natalizumab-treated patients developed PML. V lost 2 bases and J 1 base, leaving 8 bases between the germline ends. The CDR3 is made up of 14 amino acids. Germline V CDR1 and CDR2: SEHNR, FQNEAQ (reference sequence). Every PCR reaction included synthetic inline CDR3 controls for all V-J pairings. The table came from immunoSEQ multiplex PCR; TCRdb's copy has only in-frame clones and leaves some out. The sample includes some 30,000 clones, approximately 85% seen only once; the top ten take around an eighth. The data belong to a study of multiple sclerosis patients with progressive multifocal leukoencephalopathy.

The sample here was PBMCs, taken from a patient treated with natalizumab. V usage is TRBV7-9 and J usage is TRBJ1-1; D call uncertain. This clonotype was sampled from a woman aged 25 to 39 with progressive multifocal leukoencephalopathy. CDR3 DNA sequence: TGTGCCAGCAGCTTAACCACCAGGAACACTGAAGCTTTCTTT. Translated: CASSLTTRNTEAFF. Full variable domain (rest looked up from reference TRBV7-9 and TRBJ1-1): DTGVSQNPRHKITKRGQNVTFRCDPISEHNRLYWYRQTLGQGPEFLTYFQNEAQLEKSRLLSDRFSAERPKGSFSTLEIQRTEQGDSAMYLCASSLTTRNTEAFFGQGTRLTVV.